This T cell receptor (beta chain) came from a study of T-cell reconstitution after alpha-beta-depleted transplantation in children. For TCRbeta, the library was prepared with unique molecular identifiers. TCRdb re-called the PCR reads with MiXCR, one entry per CDR3 protein. The sample carries 780,000 or so distinct CDR3 sequences, 16% recorded once. Losses at the gene ends were 1 base for V and 5 bases for J; bases not matched to a gene: 14. This CDR3 has 17 residues. Per the germline V gene, CDR1 is LGHNA and CDR2 is YNFKEQ. Study findings and constraints: Reported findings indicate that, about two months after transplant, alpha-beta T cells came from several hundred expanded clones, which were derived from non-depleted graft cells.

A few counts support this clonotype. Its antigen is as yet unknown. The sequencing used PBMCs, mostly from graft donor cells, collected 360 days after TCRalphabeta/CD19-depleted stem cell transplant. The sequence derives from a male patient aged 10 to 17 who had a stem cell transplant for acute lymphoblastic leukemia, so the T cells may come from the graft donor. This sequence joins TRBV4-2 and TRBJ2-7, with 7 nucleotides matching TRBD2. The chain's CDR3 is CASSQGSGNGGRDEQYF. CDR3 bases: TGTGCCAGCAGCCAAGGATCAGGGAACGGCGGGAGAGACGAGCAGTACTTC.